A single sample gave rise to the 28 T cell receptor beta chains below, sequenced in a study of blood T cells in healthy people across ages. A second roughly 7 to 12 cycle PCR used barcoded and J-beta primers. TCRdb fed the 5' RACE reads into MiXCR, producing one record per CDR3 protein. This sample has more than 650,000 distinct CDR3 sequences, with roughly 25% found just once. In addition, the sample was reused for a study of T cells of mothers and their children.

Sequencing was performed on blood. These receptors were taken from a boy younger than 18 in good health.

This clonotype was counted between two and nine times. The chain uses TRBV7-3 and TRBJ2-2, with 11 bases matching TRBD1. The CDR3 loop spans 16 amino acids. Trimming took 5 bases from V and 7 from J; bases not matched to a gene: 9. Germline loops: CDR1 SGHTA, CDR2 FQGTGA. CDR3 residues: CASSPAGQGANGELFF. The CDR3 DNA sequence: TGTGCCAGCAGCCCCGCTGGACAGGGGGCTAACGGGGAGCTGTTTTTT.

This clonotype was observed a handful of times. The genes are TRBV6-5 and TRBJ2-7, with D tentatively TRBD1 (8 bases). The germline CDR1 and CDR2 sequences are MNHEY and SVGAGI. V was cut by 7 bases and J by 0 bases, with 16 bases left in between. CDR3 size: 15 residues. The CDR3 coding sequence is TGTGCCAGCAAGCGGGGACAGGCAGACTCCTACGAGCAGTACTTC. Its translation: CASKRGQADSYEQYF.

The chain joins TRBV9 to TRBJ2-3; D is possibly TRBD1 or TRBD2 (5 bases each). Germline values: CDR1 SGDLS, CDR2 YYNGEE. The CDR3 runs to 16 residues. Trimming left V 4 bases short and J 6 bases short, with 21 bases between. CDR3 protein: CASSLVRGENLDTQYF. The CDR3 DNA reads TGTGCCAGCAGCCTCGTAAGAGGGGAGAACCTGGATACGCAGTATTTT.

The gene calls are TRBV5-5 and TRBJ2-5; TRBD2 matches at 11 bases. The tail of the sequence fits TRBJ2-7 better, so the J call may be wrong. Germline V gene data show CDR1 as SGHKS and CDR2 as YYEKEE (reference sequence). The CDR3 sequence is 15 residues long. The CDR3 protein is CASSPGTSGPYEQYF. As DNA, the CDR3 is TGTGCCAGCAGTCCCGGGACTAGCGGTCCCTACGAGCAGTACTTC.

This clonotype was observed a handful of times. V is TRBV3-1 and J is TRBJ2-3; 10 bases line up with TRBD2. In germline, CDR1 is LGHDT, CDR2 YNNKEL (reference sequence). CDR3 length: 16 residues. J lost 5 bases, V lost 4 bases, and 9 bases had no gene match. CDR3 coding DNA: TGTGCCAGCAGCCCGCGAGGTACTAGCGGGGTAGATACGCAGTATTTT. The encoded protein is CASSPRGTSGVDTQYF.

In its sample, this clonotype was seen a few times. The rearrangement joins TRBV2 to TRBJ1-6; 7 bases map to TRBD1. The V segment lost 10 bases and the J segment 9 bases; nucleotides outside the gene matches: 12. The CDR3 sequence is 14 residues long. Germline CDR1 and CDR2: SNHLY and FYNNEI. The CDR3: CANAGQAYGSPLHF. The CDR3 DNA is TGTGCCAACGCTGGACAGGCTTATGGTTCACCCCTCCACTTT. The entire variable domain, with the rest obtained from reference TRBV2 and TRBJ1-6, is as follows: EPEVTQTPSHQVTQMGQEVILRCVPISNHLYFYWYRQILGQKVEFLVSFYNNEISEKSEIFDDQFSVERPDGSNFTLKIRSTKLEDSAMYFCANAGQAYGSPLHFGNGTRLTVT.

There are a few counts of this clonotype. At one of its ends the junction is not consistent with the germline gene, which may arise from a read error. V is TRBV6-2 or TRBV6-3 and J is TRBJ2-5; D is undetermined. Germline V gives CDR1 MNHEY, CDR2 SVGEGT. This CDR3 has 13 residues. CDR3 region: CASSYGRGNEQFF. In DNA, the CDR3 is TGTGCCAGCAGTTATGGACGCGGTAATGAGCAGTTTTTC.

This chain links TRBV6-5 with TRBJ1-2; no firm D call. Germline CDR1 is MNHEY and CDR2 is SVGAGI. V was cut by 0 bases and J by 3 bases, with 5 bases left in between. The CDR3 is 13 residues long. The CDR3, as DNA: TGTGCCAGCAGTTACTCGGTCCACTATGGCTACACCTTC. This gives the protein CASSYSVHYGYTF.

This chain connects TRBV6-5 to TRBJ2-5, with 7 positions matching TRBD1. The ends lost 4 bases at V and 1 base at J; junction bases unmatched: 9. CDR1 is MNHEY, CDR2 SVGAGI, per germline. CDR3 length: 16 residues. CDR3 sequence: CASSLFGTATQETQYF. The CDR3 bases are TGTGCCAGCAGTTTATTTGGGACAGCCACCCAAGAGACCCAGTACTTC.

This sequence joins TRBV7-3 and TRBJ1-1; D possibly corresponds to TRBD1 (5 bases). The CDR3 length is 13 residues. The germline CDR1 and CDR2 sequences are SGHTA and FQGTGA. The V end lost 2 bases, the J end lost 8 bases, and 12 bases lay between the germline ends. CDR3 loop: CASSLQGASEAFF. In nucleotides, the CDR3 is TGTGCCAGCAGCTTACAGGGCGCGTCCGAAGCTTTCTTT.

The V gene is TRBV5-8, the J gene TRBJ2-5, with D possibly being TRBD1 or TRBD2 (5 bases each). V lost 4 bases to trimming and J lost 1 base, with 11 bases between them. Germline CDR1 is SGHTS and CDR2 is YDEGEE. The CDR3 has 14 residues. The CDR3 nucleotides are TGTGCCAGCAGCACGGGACGGCGCCAAGAGACCCAGTACTTC. Protein sequence: CASSTGRRQETQYF.

The chain is built from TRBV20-1 and TRBJ2-2; 9 nucleotides align to TRBD1. CDR3 length equals 15 residues. CDR1 is DFQATT and CDR2 is SNEGSKA in the germline V gene (reference sequence). After removal of 6 bases from V and 5 bases from J, the junction contained 10 bases not matched to a gene. CDR3 sequence (DNA): TGCAGTGCCCATCCGGGACAGGGAAGGACCGGGGAGCTGTTTTTT. Translating it yields CSAHPGQGRTGELFF.

The chain employs TRBV6-2 or TRBV6-3 and TRBJ2-1, with D possibly matching TRBD2 (7 bases). Germline CDR1 and CDR2: MNHEY and SVGEGT. Trimming left V 6 bases short and J 8 bases short, with 17 bases between. The CDR3 is 14 residues long. The CDR3 DNA reads TGTGCCAGCAGCTGGGGGGGGCCCCACGATGAGCAGTTCTTC. It encodes CASSWGGPHDEQFF.

This chain uses TRBV5-5 with TRBJ1-4; no clear D gene. The V end was cut by 3 bases, the J end by 4 bases, with 13 bases between. Germline CDR1 is SGHKS and CDR2 is YYEKEE (reference sequence). The CDR3 has 15 residues. CDR3 in amino acids: CASSSRPASNEKLFF. In DNA form, the CDR3 reads TGTGCCAGCAGCTCCCGCCCCGCAAGTAATGAAAAACTGTTTTTT.

This chain uses TRBV27 with TRBJ2-7, with D uncertain. Trimming left V 11 bases short and J 2 bases short, with 7 bases between. CDR3 length: 10 residues. Germline V CDR1 and CDR2: MNHEY, SMNVEV (reference sequence). The CDR3 loop is CASGPYEQYF. The CDR3 DNA follows: TGTGCCTCGGGTCCCTACGAGCAGTACTTC.

The table lists this clonotype with a count of one. V gene TRBV9 combines with J gene TRBJ2-1, with TRBD2 matching 11 bases. Germline values: CDR1 SGDLS, CDR2 YYNGEE. V trimming: 0 bases; J trimming: 1 base; junction bases outside the gene matches: 0. The CDR3 sequence is 16 residues long. The CDR3 nucleotides are TGTGCCAGCAGCGTAGGACTAGCGGGGTCCTACAATGAGCAGTTCTTC. It is translated as CASSVGLAGSYNEQFF.

The rearrangement uses TRBV2 and TRBJ2-5; 7 nucleotides agree with TRBD2. The germline V gene encodes CDR1 SNHLY and CDR2 FYNNEI. This CDR3 is built from 12 residues. Trimming took 11 bases from V and 2 from J; bases not matched to a gene: 5. The CDR3 loop reads CAGRGRQETQYF. The CDR3 DNA sequence: TGTGCCGGGCGGGGGAGGCAAGAGACCCAGTACTTC.

This clonotype was found a few times. The chain joins TRBV5-1 to TRBJ2-3; D uncertain. The length of the CDR3 is 15 residues. V was shortened by 1 base and J by 1 base, with 10 bases between the two germline ends. In germline, CDR1 is SGHRS, CDR2 YFSETQ. This chain's CDR3 is CASSLPVYRTDTQYF. The CDR3 nucleotides read TGCGCCAGCAGCTTGCCGGTCTACCGCACAGATACGCAGTATTTT.

V and J are TRBV4-1 and TRBJ1-2, with no clear D. The CDR3 loop spans 16 amino acids. Germline assignment: CDR1 MGHRA and CDR2 YSYEKL. The V end lost 1 base, the J end lost 3 bases, and 15 bases lay between the germline ends. The CDR3 protein is CASSQVGGNRYYGYTF. The CDR3 DNA reads as TGCGCCAGCAGCCAAGTGGGAGGAAACAGATACTATGGCTACACCTTC.

CDR3 residues: CAIRDTPGTSANEQFF. CDR3 DNA sequence: TGTGCCATCAGGGATACCCCCGGGACTAGCGCAAATGAGCAGTTCTTC. The genes are TRBV10-3 and TRBJ2-5; 10 bases map to TRBD2. Judging by the DNA end, TRBJ2-1 fits better; the J call may be wrong. The V gene's germline CDR1 is ENHRY and CDR2 SYGVKD. The CDR3 covers 16 residues.

This clonotype showed up just a few times. The chain links TRBV12-3 or TRBV12-4 to TRBJ2-1; D perhaps matches TRBD1 (7 bases). The CDR3 totals 13 residues. The V and J ends lost 5 bases and 9 bases respectively, with 14 bases between them. The CDR3 is CASSPQGRLEQFF. CDR3 bases: TGTGCCAGCAGTCCACAGGGGAGGCTTGAGCAGTTCTTC.

Only a few counts were recorded for this clonotype. The chain is built from TRBV20-1 and TRBJ2-5; TRBD1 might be the D (5 bases). Trimming shortened V by 3 bases and J by 4 bases, and 12 bases separated the two germline ends. Germline CDR1 DFQATT, CDR2 SNEGSKA (reference sequence). The CDR3 totals 13 residues. The CDR3 coding sequence is TGCAGTGCTAGGGTGGGGCAGCTAGAGACCCAGTACTTC. This codes for CSARVGQLETQYF.

A word on this clonotype: The conserved phenylalanine or tryptophan is not found at the CDR3 terminus, so this likely reflects a read error. This chain uses TRBV20-1 with TRBJ1-2; TRBD1 aligns across 9 bases. Germline values: CDR1 DFQATT, CDR2 SNEGSKA (reference sequence). CDR3 length: 15 amino acids. The J segment lost 7 bases and the V segment lost 0 bases, leaving 9 bases of the junction unmatched. The CDR3 bases are TGCAGTGCTAGAGATCCGCGACAGGGGGATGTTGGCTACACCCTC. It specifies CSARDPRQGDVGYTL.

This clonotype was seen a few times. V usage is TRBV29-1 and J usage is TRBJ2-1; 9 bases align to TRBD2. From germline, CDR1 is SQVTM and CDR2 ANQGSEA. Trimming cost V 0 bases and J 4 bases; bases outside gene matches: 7. The CDR3 covers 16 residues. The CDR3 loop reads CSVEDPGGGAYNEQFF. The CDR3 DNA reads as TGCAGCGTTGAAGATCCGGGCGGGGGGGCTTACAATGAGCAGTTCTTC.

This clonotype was detected a few times. The gene calls are TRBV11-2 and TRBJ2-5; 7 bases agree with TRBD2. The J call may be incorrect, as the DNA end agrees better with TRBJ2-1. This CDR3 has 12 amino acids. CDR1 and CDR2 from the germline V gene are SGHAT and FQNNGV. CDR3 DNA sequence: TGTGCCAGCAGGACTGCGGGGGAGCGGCAGTTCTTC. Its translation: CASRTAGERQFF.

This clonotype was recorded once. V gene TRBV4-3 combines with J gene TRBJ2-3; 10 bases fit TRBD2. The germline gives CDR1 LGHNA, CDR2 YSLEER. V lost 0 bases, J lost 4 bases, and 10 bases stayed unmatched. The CDR3 runs to 18 residues. CDR3 in amino acids: CASSQDIALAGDPDTQYF. DNA for the CDR3: TGCGCCAGCAGCCAAGATATTGCTCTAGCGGGAGATCCAGATACGCAGTATTTT.

This clonotype was counted between two and nine times. One end of the junction varies from germline; a read error may be responsible. The CDR3 sequence: CASSQVYPNTGGLFF. DNA of the CDR3: TGTGCCAGCAGCCAAGTGTACCCGAACACCGGGGGGCTGTTTTTT. This rearrangement joins TRBV4-2 to TRBJ2-2, with a possible D match to TRBD2 (6 bases). This CDR3 contains 15 residues. Per the germline V gene, CDR1 is LGHNA and CDR2 is YNFKEQ.

This clonotype occurred many times. V gene TRBV12-3 or TRBV12-4 combines with J gene TRBJ2-5; no reliable D call. V was trimmed by 6 bases and J by 4 bases, leaving 15 bases between them. The CDR3 contains 14 residues. The CDR3 protein is CASRPRYGLETQYF. The CDR3 DNA is TGTGCCAGCAGACCCCGCTACGGGCTAGAGACCCAGTACTTC.